The source of this TCR beta chain is a study of early T cells in non-severe SARS-CoV-2 infection. Background on the study: The input, bulk RNA from unsorted whole blood, was sequenced, and chains were unpaired.

The library protocol tagged individual cDNA molecules with unique molecular identifiers. One entry per CDR3 protein, called by TCRdb with MiXCR from the 5' RACE reads. The table shows more than 65,000 distinct CDR3 sequences, with around 11% occurring only once. Germline loops: CDR1 MDHEN, CDR2 SYDVKM. With 4 bases clipped from V and 2 bases from J, the junction kept 5 bases outside the gene matches. This CDR3 comprises 15 residues. Study-level results: Matching with VDJdb favored anti-spike CD8 responses (missing private and CD4 specificities).

About this clonotype: Its antigen is not known.

The sequence was obtained from an adult who was a healthcare worker with PCR-confirmed SARS-CoV-2 infection or an uninfected control (not recorded which). The genes are TRBV28 and TRBJ2-5; 9 bases agree with TRBD1. Sequenced here: whole blood, sampled at baseline. The CDR3 loop reads CASSYRGRRQETQYF. The CDR3 DNA follows: TGTGCCAGCAGTTACAGGGGGCGGAGGCAAGAGACCCAGTACTTC.